Listed below are T cell receptor beta chains from one sample, sequenced in a study of T-cell memory formation after mild COVID-19. TCRdb called the 5' RACE reads again in MiXCR, with one record for every CDR3 protein. The sample shows 350,000 to 450,000 distinct CDR3 sequences, 20% to 25% of them seen only once. Sequenced: PBMCs or a T cell subset sorted from them (not recorded which). The receptors shown here come from an adult woman who had mild COVID-19 (a few samples of this study predate the infection). Cell type and time point are not known. Each CDR3 is given with its conserved first and last residue. A D gene is named only where the DNA matches it firmly. Part of the rows lack a size; the others show once, few, many or a class for expanded clones.

13	TRBV13	NA	TRBJ1-1	NA	CASSRGRRTEAFF	TGTGCCAGCAGCAGGGGACGGAGGACTGAAGCTTTCTTT
17	TRBV5-1	NA	TRBJ1-1	TRBD1	CASSFQTGAPRNTEAFF	TGCGCCAGCAGCTTCCAGACAGGGGCCCCCCGAAACACTGAAGCTTTCTTT
15	TRBV5-1	few	TRBJ2-2	TRBD2	CASSPGTRLTGELFF	TGCGCCAGCAGCCCCGGGACTAGGTTGACCGGGGAGCTGTTTTTT
13	TRBV6-2/TRBV6-3	NA	TRBJ2-5	TRBD2	CASSSLSGGAQYF	TGTGCCAGCAGTTCCTTGAGCGGGGGGGCCCAGTACTTC
16	TRBV7-9	NA	TRBJ1-1	TRBD1	CASSLFAWDRGTEAFF	TGTGCCAGCAGCTTATTCGCTTGGGACAGGGGGACTGAAGCTTTCTTT
18	TRBV5-5	NA	TRBJ2-6	NA	CASSLMRLSPSGANVLTF	TGTGCCAGCAGCTTAATGAGGTTGTCTCCCTCTGGGGCCAACGTCCTGACTTTC
17	TRBV21-1	NA	TRBJ2-2	NA	CASSRIPGSVASGELFF	TGTGCCAGCAGCAGAATTCCCGGGTCCGTAGCATCGGGGGAGCTGTTTTTT
16	TRBV5-1	NA	TRBJ2-2	TRBD1	CASSRPGTGFTGELFF	TGCGCCAGCAGCCGGCCCGGGACAGGGTTCACCGGGGAGCTGTTTTTT
14	TRBV2	NA	TRBJ2-7	NA	CASSERHESYEQYF	TGTGCCAGCAGTGAACGTCATGAATCCTACGAGCAGTACTTC
16	TRBV4-1	many	TRBJ2-1	TRBD2	CASSRGLAASYNEQFF	TGCGCCAGCAGCCGGGGACTAGCGGCCTCCTACAATGAGCAGTTCTTC
13	TRBV5-6	many	TRBJ2-1	NA	CASSLQWDNEQFF	TGTGCCAGCAGCTTGCAATGGGACAATGAGCAGTTCTTC
13	TRBV5-1	few	TRBJ1-2	TRBD1	CASSPTGTGGYTF	TGCGCCAGCAGCCCGACCGGGACAGGGGGCTACACCTTC
14	TRBV7-9	NA	TRBJ1-1	NA	CASSLDVSFTGWLF	TGTGCCAGCAGCTTAGATGTTTCTTTCACAGGGTGGCTCTTT
18	TRBV2	NA	TRBJ2-1	TRBD2	CASRWLAGVEGSYNEQFF	TGTGCCAGCCGGTGGCTAGCGGGAGTTGAAGGGTCCTACAATGAGCAGTTCTTC
15	TRBV4-1	NA	TRBJ2-7	NA	CASSQGWGGSYEQYF	TGCGCCAGCAGCCAAGGTTGGGGCGGCTCCTACGAGCAGTACTTC
16	TRBV6-2/TRBV6-3	NA	TRBJ2-1	TRBD2	CASRGAGLAGLGEQFF	TGTGCCAGCAGGGGAGCCGGACTAGCGGGACTTGGTGAGCAGTTCTTC
12	TRBV5-1	few	TRBJ2-1	TRBD2	CASSLGRTSQFF	TGCGCCAGCAGCTTGGGCCGGACTAGCCAGTTCTTC
16	TRBV15	NA	TRBJ2-7	TRBD2	CATSSRTSGLSYEQYF	TGTGCCACCAGCAGCCGGACTAGCGGATTATCCTACGAGCAGTACTTC
16	TRBV11-2	few	TRBJ1-6	NA	CASSLSIHSYNSPLHF	TGTGCCAGCAGCTTAAGCATCCACTCCTATAATTCACCCCTCCACTTT
15	TRBV14	NA	TRBJ2-2	NA	CASSHRGLRTGELFF	TGTGCCAGCAGCCATAGAGGGTTAAGGACCGGGGAGCTGTTTTTT